These 22 T cell receptor beta chains came from one sample sequenced in a study of cytomegalovirus exposure and HLA in healthy donors. Generated by immunoSEQ multiplex PCR, the TCRdb table keeps only in-frame clones and is missing some. Of roughly 75,000 clones in the sample, over 85% were seen once. What was sequenced was PBMCs. Receptors originate from a woman aged 18-35 years in good health and CMV-seronegative.

The V call is TRBV7-3, the J call TRBJ1-1, with D possibly matching TRBD1 (6 bases). Germline V lookup: CDR1 SGHTA, CDR2 FQGTGA. The CDR3 contains 15 residues. The germline V and J ends were trimmed by 0 bases and 2 bases, with 10 bases remaining between them. CDR3 DNA: TGTGCCAGCAGCTTAACCGGACAGATCAACACTGAAGCTTTCTTT. Its protein product is CASSLTGQINTEAFF.

The J gene is TRBJ2-2, the V gene TRBV5-1, with 13 bases fitting TRBD2. The CDR3 loop spans 17 amino acids. Germline CDR1 SGHRS, CDR2 YFSETQ. J lost 6 bases, V lost 0 bases, and 5 bases had no gene match. Here the CDR3 reads CASSLGTSGGGAGELFF. CDR3 sequence (DNA): TGCGCCAGCAGCTTGGGGACTAGCGGGGGAGGAGCCGGGGAGCTGTTTTTT.

The rearrangement joins TRBV2 to TRBJ1-1; D possibly corresponds to TRBD1 (5 bases). The CDR3 contains 13 residues. Germline CDR1 reads SNHLY; CDR2 reads FYNNEI. Deletions cut 1 base from V and 10 bases from J, with 13 bases between. The CDR3 region is CASSEVLRQTAFF. CDR3 coding DNA: TGTGCCAGCAGTGAAGTTTTACGACAGACAGCTTTCTTT.

J is TRBJ2-5 and V is TRBV6-5; 7 bases line up with TRBD2. V dropped 2 bases and J dropped 4; count of bases not matched to a gene: 1. Germline CDR1 MNHEY, CDR2 SVGAGI. This CDR3 is 13 amino acids long. In DNA, the CDR3 is TGTGCCAGCAGTTACGGCGGGAGAGAGACCCAGTACTTC. It yields the protein CASSYGGRETQYF.

The chain combines TRBV14 with TRBJ2-1; maybe TRBD2 (5 bases). Trimming removed 4 bases at V and 0 bases at J, with 10 bases between. Germline CDR1 and CDR2: SGHDN and FVKESK. CDR3 length: 15 residues. The CDR3 loop is CASSPWRSSYNEQFF. The CDR3 DNA follows: TGTGCCAGCAGCCCCTGGAGGTCCTCCTACAATGAGCAGTTCTTC. Full variable domain (outside the CDR3, taken from reference TRBV14 and TRBJ2-1): EAGVTQFPSHSVIEKGQTVTLRCDPISGHDNLYWYRRVMGKEIKFLLHFVKESKQDESGMPNNRFLAERTGGTYSTLKVQPAELEDSGVYFCASSPWRSSYNEQFFGPGTRLTVL.

The rearrangement links TRBV7-3 to TRBJ2-7, with D possibly TRBD2 on 6 matching bases. The CDR3 is made up of 13 amino acids. The ends were cut back, 5 bases at V and 6 bases at J, with 14 bases in the middle. Germline V lookup: CDR1 SGHTA, CDR2 FQGTGA. The CDR3 reads CASSKTGGVEQYF. The CDR3 DNA sequence: TGTGCCAGCAGCAAAACGGGCGGGGTCGAGCAGTACTTC.

The genes are TRBV7-9 and TRBJ2-7; no clear D gene. Trimming removed 3 bases from V and 3 bases from J, with 6 bases in between. The V gene's germline CDR1 is SEHNR and CDR2 FQNEAQ (reference sequence). CDR3 length: 12 amino acids. CDR3 amino acids: CASSFTVYEQYF. The CDR3 bases are TGTGCCAGCAGCTTTACAGTCTACGAGCAGTACTTC.

This sequence joins TRBV27 and TRBJ1-4; 8 positions match TRBD1. Germline V gene sequence: CDR1 MNHEY, CDR2 SMNVEV (reference sequence). Unmatched junction bases numbered 3, after V lost 5 bases and J lost 4 bases. There are 14 residues in the CDR3. The chain's CDR3 is CASSLGTGNEKLFF. The CDR3 nucleotides are TGTGCCAGCAGTCTCGGGACAGGTAATGAAAAACTGTTTTTT.

This chain links TRBV5-1 with TRBJ2-1; TRBD2 agrees at 9 bases. This CDR3 contains 17 residues. V lost 3 bases and J lost 3; bases outside the gene matches: 10. From germline, CDR1 is SGHRS and CDR2 YFSETQ. The CDR3 is CASSSDPGLAIYNEQFF. The DNA of the CDR3 is TGCGCCAGCAGCTCGGACCCGGGACTAGCAATCTACAATGAGCAGTTCTTC. Complete variable domain (other parts from reference TRBV5-1 and TRBJ2-1): KAGVTQTPRYLIKTRGQQVTLSCSPISGHRSVSWYQQTPGQGLQFLFEYFSETQRNKGNFPGRFSGRQFSNSRSEMNVSTLELGDSALYLCASSSDPGLAIYNEQFFGPGTRLTVL.

J is TRBJ2-7 and V is TRBV28; D might be TRBD1 (6 bases). The CDR3 runs to 14 residues. Germline-derived CDR1 and CDR2 are MDHEN and SYDVKM. Trimming removed 7 bases at V and 6 bases at J, with 19 bases between. The CDR3 region has the DNA TGTGCCAGCAATCAGGGGCTGGGTCGTGGCGAGCAGTACTTC. Residues: CASNQGLGRGEQYF.

This clone was observed once. The chain uses TRBV7-9 and TRBJ1-1, with D maybe TRBD1 (5 bases). The length of the CDR3 is 14 residues. Trimming stripped 3 bases from V and 3 bases from J, with 11 bases between. The germline gives CDR1 SEHNR, CDR2 FQNEAQ (reference sequence). The CDR3 bases are TGTGCCAGCAGCTTCGCAGGGAGGGACACTGAAGCTTTCTTT. This codes for CASSFAGRDTEAFF.

The chain joins TRBV15 to TRBJ1-1, with a weak D call TRBD1 (6 bases). Deletions cut 2 bases from V and 1 base from J, with 8 bases between. CDR3 size: 14 residues. Germline V lookup: CDR1 LNHNV, CDR2 YYDKDF (reference sequence). The CDR3 reads CATSRPGENTEAFF. The CDR3 nucleotides read TGTGCCACCAGCAGACCAGGGGAGAACACTGAAGCTTTCTTT. Drawing the rest from reference TRBV15 and TRBJ1-1, the complete variable domain is DAMVIQNPRYQVTQFGKPVTLSCSQTLNHNVMYWYQQKSSQAPKLLFHYYDKDFNNEADTPDNFQSRRPNTSFCFLDIRSPGLGDTAMYLCATSRPGENTEAFFGQGTRLTVV.

The chain employs TRBV7-9 and TRBJ2-7; 8 bases line up with TRBD1. Unmatched junction bases numbered 3, after V lost 3 bases and J lost 5 bases. The length of the CDR3 is 13 residues. Germline assignment: CDR1 SEHNR and CDR2 FQNEAQ (reference sequence). The CDR3: CASSLTGVDEQYF. In nucleotides, the CDR3 is TGTGCCAGCAGCTTGACAGGGGTCGACGAGCAGTACTTC.

The genes are TRBV13 and TRBJ2-2; tentatively, D is TRBD1 (5 bases). V was cut by 5 bases and J by 2 bases, with 18 bases left in between. This CDR3 is 17 amino acids long. Germline CDR1 PRHDT, CDR2 FYEKMQ (reference sequence). In DNA form, the CDR3 reads TGTGCCAGCAGCACCCAGGACACATCCCTAAACACCGGGGAGCTGTTTTTT. It yields the protein CASSTQDTSLNTGELFF.

The V gene is TRBV19, the J gene TRBJ2-2, with D possibly being TRBD2 (6 bases). The CDR3 is made up of 16 amino acids. V lost 2 bases and J lost 0, with 10 bases in between. CDR1 LNHDA and CDR2 SQIVND come from the germline V gene (reference sequence). The CDR3 is CASSIRGWANTGELFF. As DNA, the CDR3 is TGTGCCAGTAGTATACGGGGGTGGGCGAACACCGGGGAGCTGTTTTTT.

The rearrangement links TRBV6-5 to TRBJ2-1; 12 nucleotides agree with TRBD2. With 2 bases clipped from V and 7 bases from J, the junction kept 3 bases outside the gene matches. The CDR3 has 15 residues. The V gene's germline CDR1 is MNHEY and CDR2 SVGAGI. CDR3 nucleotides: TGTGCCAGCAGTTACGAGACTAGCGGGAGAAATGAGCAGTTCTTC. As protein: CASSYETSGRNEQFF.

The chain employs TRBV19 and TRBJ2-7, with a tentative D call TRBD1 (6 bases). The CDR3 runs to 14 residues. Germline V gene data show CDR1 as LNHDA and CDR2 as SQIVND (reference sequence). Between the trimmed V and J ends, which lost 3 bases and 2 bases, there was a span of 11 bases. CDR3 sequence: CASSIDTGTYEQYF. The CDR3 coding sequence is TGTGCCAGTAGTATTGACACAGGGACCTACGAGCAGTACTTC.

This rearrangement joins TRBV19 to TRBJ2-7, with a possible D match to TRBD1 (6 bases). Trimming shortened V by 6 bases and J by 6 bases, and 15 bases separated the two germline ends. Germline V gene data show CDR1 as LNHDA and CDR2 as SQIVND (reference sequence). This CDR3 comprises 13 residues. CDR3 residues: CASRPDQGLEQYF. The CDR3 DNA reads TGTGCCAGTAGGCCCGATCAGGGGCTCGAGCAGTACTTC.

CDR3 in amino acids: CASSLAGQLLTPSTDTQYF. The DNA for the CDR3 is TGTGCCAGCAGCTTAGCGGGACAGCTCCTAACACCGAGCACAGATACGCAGTATTTT. The V and J genes are TRBV11-3 and TRBJ2-3, with 7 nucleotides matching TRBD1. With 1 base clipped from V and 0 bases from J, the junction kept 13 bases outside the gene matches. The CDR3 is 19 residues long. Germline CDR1 SGHNT, CDR2 YENEEA.

This chain links TRBV6-5 with TRBJ2-2; the match to TRBD2 covers 9 bases. CDR1 MNHEY and CDR2 SVGAGI come from the germline V gene. This CDR3 has 14 residues. The CDR3: CVTGTSFSTGELFF. The CDR3 DNA follows: TGTGTAACTGGGACTAGCTTCAGCACCGGGGAGCTGTTTTTT.

The chain has TRBV6-8 and TRBJ2-7; D not resolved. The germline V gene encodes CDR1 MNHGY and CDR2 SAAAGT. This CDR3 has 12 amino acids. V lost 4 bases to trimming and J lost 3 bases, with 7 bases between them. The CDR3 here is CASSSKSYEQYF. The DNA of the CDR3 is TGTGCCAGCAGTTCTAAGAGCTACGAGCAGTACTTC.

The chain couples TRBV4-1 to TRBJ1-2; D is undetermined. Germline CDR1 and CDR2: MGHRA and YSYEKL. V was pared by 0 bases and J by 8 bases, with 16 bases between. The CDR3 consists of 15 residues. This CDR3 reads CASSQEFGNPTGYTF. In DNA form, the CDR3 reads TGCGCCAGCAGCCAAGAATTCGGGAATCCGACAGGCTACACCTTC.